These 8 T cell receptor beta chains share one sample of origin, sequenced in a study of CD8 T cells in ankylosing spondylitis. TCRdb analysed the 5' RACE reads with MiXCR anew, one entry per CDR3 protein. The data show nearly 350,000 distinct CDR3 sequences, with roughly 14% seen just once and around 0.99% held by the top ten. The sample consisted of blood, either unsorted or a sorted T cell fraction (not recorded which). The receptors originated from a male donor with ankylosing spondylitis or in good health (not recorded which).

J is TRBJ2-1 and V is TRBV3-1; 10 bases are shared with TRBD1. Germline V gene lookup returns CDR1 LGHDT and CDR2 YNNKEL (reference sequence). The CDR3 is made up of 15 amino acids. After removal of 0 bases from V and 5 bases from J, the junction contained 1 base not matched to a gene. This CDR3 is CASSQEGQGHNEQFF. CDR3 sequence (DNA): TGTGCCAGCAGCCAAGAGGGACAGGGGCACAATGAGCAGTTCTTC.

This clonotype was counted at least ten times. This CDR3 reads CASRDRANNEQFF. The CDR3 DNA follows: TGCGCCAGCCGGGACAGGGCTAACAATGAGCAGTTCTTC. J is TRBJ2-1 and V is TRBV5-1; 9 bases fit TRBD1. The germline V gene encodes CDR1 SGHRS and CDR2 YFSETQ. This CDR3 comprises 13 residues. Trimming took 7 bases from V and 5 from J; bases not matched to a gene: 4. Supplemented by reference TRBV5-1 and TRBJ2-1, the full variable domain reads KAGVTQTPRYLIKTRGQQVTLSCSPISGHRSVSWYQQTPGQGLQFLFEYFSETQRNKGNFPGRFSGRQFSNSRSEMNVSTLELGDSALYLCASRDRANNEQFFGPGTRLTVL.

The CDR3 loop is CASSVAVQGVDEQYF. Written as DNA, the CDR3 is TGTGCCAGCAGCGTAGCGGTACAGGGGGTTGACGAGCAGTACTTC. The gene calls are TRBV9 and TRBJ2-7; the match to TRBD1 covers 8 bases. In germline, CDR1 is SGDLS, CDR2 YYNGEE. The CDR3 loop spans 15 amino acids. The V segment lost 0 bases and the J segment 5 bases; nucleotides outside the gene matches: 7.

The chain links TRBV18 to TRBJ2-1; D call uncertain. CDR1 KGHSH and CDR2 LQKENI come from the germline V gene. The CDR3 is 14 residues long. V shed 3 bases and J shed 6 bases, with 12 bases lying between them. As DNA, the CDR3 is TGTGCCAGCTCACCCCGCTACGTTCTCAATGAGCAGTTCTTC. Protein: CASSPRYVLNEQFF.

The chain employs TRBV10-3 and TRBJ2-3; D perhaps matches TRBD2 (5 bases). Trimming stripped 6 bases from V and 0 bases from J, with 13 bases between. Germline V CDR1 and CDR2: ENHRY, SYGVKD. This CDR3 spans 15 amino acids. Here the CDR3 DNA reads TGTGCCATCAGCATGGACTTCTCTAGCACAGATACGCAGTATTTT. Its protein is CAISMDFSSTDTQYF.

The chain combines TRBV6-1 with TRBJ2-1, with 9 bases that match TRBD2. With V trimmed by 11 bases and J by 3 bases, 2 bases remained unmatched. CDR1 and CDR2 from the germline V gene are MNHNS and SASEGT. The CDR3 is made up of 12 amino acids. Written as DNA, the CDR3 is TGTGCCTGCGGGGGGGTCTACAATGAGCAGTTCTTC. This sequence encodes CACGGVYNEQFF.

This clonotype has ten or more counts. The rearrangement joins TRBV14 to TRBJ2-1; D is undetermined. The CDR3 is 11 amino acids. The V gene's germline CDR1 is SGHDN and CDR2 FVKESK. The germline V and J ends were trimmed by 3 bases and 8 bases, with 5 bases remaining between them. The CDR3 here is CASSQSDEQFF. CDR3 DNA sequence: TGTGCCAGCAGCCAGTCCGATGAGCAGTTCTTC.

This sequence joins TRBV7-8 and TRBJ2-2; no firm D call. Deletions cut 1 base from V and 5 bases from J, with 11 bases between. Germline assignment: CDR1 SGHVS and CDR2 FQNEAQ. This CDR3 is 15 amino acids long. The CDR3 nucleotides read TGTGCCAGCAGCTTAGGTGGGCCGTATACCGGGGAGCTGTTTTTT. This gives the protein CASSLGGPYTGELFF.